This T cell receptor (beta chain) comes out of a study of response to subunit inactivated influenza vaccine. Whole-study findings and limits: There was a suggestion from the authors that each seasonal influenza vaccination recruits few new T cells.

About this clonotype: Antigen: not known.

This CDR3 is 14 amino acids long. Trimming cost V 5 bases and J 4 bases, with 13 bases left between them. CDR1 is MGHDK and CDR2 is SYGVNS in the germline V gene. Using its own MiXCR run on the RT-PCR reads, TCRdb lists one record per CDR3 protein. The sample yields about 800,000 distinct CDR3 sequences, 20% to 25% seen once. The V and J genes are TRBV25-1 and TRBJ2-3; D assignment may be TRBD1 or TRBD2 (5 bases each). This TCR derives from a man aged 50-59 years who received an inactivated influenza vaccine. The material was PBMCs from blood, obtained around 5 days after vaccination. In nucleotides, the CDR3 is TGTGCCAGCAGTTCCGGTCCGGGGCCAGATACGCAGTATTTT. Amino acid sequence: CASSSGPGPDTQYF.